These 18 T cell receptor beta chains share one sample of origin, sequenced in a study of T cell repertoires in cytomegalovirus infection. These receptors' antigens are unknown. TCRdb reprocessed the reads via MiXCR and lists one record per CDR3 protein. The sample lists roughly 110,000 distinct CDR3 sequences; roughly 31% were seen once. The specimen was CD8+ T cells from cultured PBMCs, collected from culture after CMV antigen stimulation. The receptors shown here come from a human donor in good health (CMV status not recorded). Some clones in this sample may be carry-over from other donors' samples.

This clonotype was observed many times. V and J are TRBV7-2 and TRBJ1-1; the match to TRBD1 covers 8 bases. This CDR3 contains 17 residues. CDR1 and CDR2 (germline): SGHTA, FQGNSA. Trimming took 3 bases from V and 5 from J; bases not matched to a gene: 14. The CDR3 DNA reads TGTGCCAGCAGCTTCGGGGCAGGGGGCCTCAAAGGGACTGAAGCTTTCTTT. Translation: CASSFGAGGLKGTEAFF.

The V call is TRBV6-6, the J call TRBJ2-3; D is unclear. The ends were cut back, 5 bases at V and 1 base at J, with 10 bases in the middle. This CDR3 is built from 14 residues. Looked up from germline, CDR1 is MNHNY and CDR2 is SVGAGI (reference sequence). The CDR3 bases are TGTGCCAGCAGTGACATGGTAGGCACAGATACGCAGTATTTT. Its protein product is CASSDMVGTDTQYF.

Comments on this clonotype: Just one base apart from a much larger clone, this may be a read error. This sequence joins TRBV7-2 and TRBJ2-3, with D perhaps TRBD1 (6 bases). The end of the DNA is better explained by TRBJ1-5, so the J call may be wrong. Germline V gives CDR1 SGHTA, CDR2 FQGNSA. This CDR3 spans 16 amino acids. DNA for the CDR3: TGTGCCAGCAGCTTATCTGGCGGGGGGGCGACAGATACGCAGCATTTT. Translation: CASSLSGGGATDTQHF.

The V gene is TRBV20-1, the J gene TRBJ1-2; perhaps TRBD1 as D (6 bases). V was cut by 2 bases and J by 3 bases, with 22 bases left in between. This CDR3 has 17 amino acids. Germline lookup yields CDR1 DFQATT and CDR2 SNEGSKA (reference sequence). The CDR3 nucleotides read TGCAGTGCTAGACATGGAGGGGGGGGTGGGGAGGACTATGGCTACACCTTC. This encodes CSARHGGGGGEDYGYTF.

The chain is built from TRBV9 and TRBJ1-5; maybe TRBD1 (6 bases). Germline V lookup: CDR1 SGDLS, CDR2 YYNGEE. This CDR3 contains 17 residues. V lost 3 bases and J 5 bases, leaving 21 bases between the germline ends. The CDR3 spells CASSANPGTTYHQPQHF. Written as DNA, the CDR3 is TGTGCCAGCAGCGCCAATCCCGGGACAACCTACCATCAGCCCCAGCATTTT.

The rearrangement links TRBV6-1 to TRBJ1-5; D gene unclear. The CDR3 consists of 16 residues. The V end was cut by 3 bases, the J end by 0 bases, with 12 bases between. The germline V gene encodes CDR1 MNHNS and CDR2 SASEGT. CDR3 sequence (DNA): TGTGCCAGCAGTGACCCCGGGAGGGATAGCAATCAGCCCCAGCATTTT. It encodes CASSDPGRDSNQPQHF.

This clonotype was seen only a few times. The V call is TRBV12-3 or TRBV12-4, the J call TRBJ1-2; perhaps TRBD1 as D (5 bases). CDR3 length equals 12 residues. V gave up 5 bases and J gave up 6 bases, with 10 bases separating them. The CDR3 region is CASSPGGNGYTF. Here the CDR3 DNA reads TGTGCCAGCAGTCCCGGGGGGAATGGCTACACCTTC.

The CDR3 nucleotides read TGTGCCAGCAGTTTCAGGGGGACTTCCCACGAGCAGTACTTC. Its translation: CASSFRGTSHEQYF. This chain links TRBV27 with TRBJ2-7, with a weak D call TRBD1 (7 bases). Trimming removed 3 bases at V and 5 bases at J, with 14 bases between. The CDR3 covers 14 residues. Germline values: CDR1 MNHEY, CDR2 SMNVEV (reference sequence).

The sample holds a few counts of this clonotype. This chain links TRBV27 with TRBJ1-5, with 11 bases identical to TRBD1. The CDR3 has 16 amino acids. Per germline, CDR1 MNHEY and CDR2 SMNVEV (reference sequence). V lost 5 bases, J lost 4 bases, and 7 bases stayed unmatched. Written as DNA, the CDR3 is TGTGCCAGCAGTCCCCGGGACAGGGGGTGGAATCAGCCCCAGCATTTT. Its protein is CASSPRDRGWNQPQHF.

This clonotype was counted between two and nine times. This rearrangement joins TRBV4-1 to TRBJ2-1; D is possibly TRBD1 or TRBD2 (7 bases each). This CDR3 spans 16 amino acids. V gave up 3 bases and J gave up 3 bases, with 15 bases separating them. Germline CDR1 MGHRA, CDR2 YSYEKL. The DNA for the CDR3 is TGCGCCAGCAGCCAGTTGGGAGGGGACAGCTACAATGAGCAGTTCTTC. Translating it yields CASSQLGGDSYNEQFF.

The chain links TRBV10-3 to TRBJ2-1; TRBD2 matches at 10 bases. J was trimmed by 7 bases and V by 2 bases; bases with no gene match: 8. The length of the CDR3 is 16 residues. Germline loops: CDR1 ENHRY, CDR2 SYGVKD. The DNA for the CDR3 is TGTGCCATCAGTGAGAGGAGTAGCGGGGGGCAAAATGAGCAGTTCTTC. It specifies CAISERSSGGQNEQFF.

In its sample, this clonotype was seen a few times. The chain combines TRBV12-3 or TRBV12-4 with TRBJ2-7, with D maybe TRBD2 (6 bases). The CDR3 is made up of 11 amino acids. The V and J ends lost 5 bases and 9 bases respectively, with 11 bases between them. As DNA, the CDR3 is TGTGCCAGCAGTCGGGACTTCCGGCAGTACTTC. This codes for CASSRDFRQYF.

The rearrangement links TRBV7-2 to TRBJ2-1, with D tentatively TRBD1 (6 bases). Trimming removed 1 base at V and 2 bases at J, with 12 bases between. The CDR3 runs to 16 residues. Germline V gene sequence: CDR1 SGHTA, CDR2 FQGNSA. CDR3 DNA: TGTGCCAGCAGCTTAGATTCCGGGACACCCTACAATGAGCAGTTCTTC. It specifies CASSLDSGTPYNEQFF.

The chain couples TRBV7-4 to TRBJ2-1; 11 bases fit TRBD2. CDR3 length equals 16 residues. Germline CDR1 reads SGHVT; CDR2 reads SQSDAQ. Trimming took 3 bases from V and 8 from J; bases not matched to a gene: 9. The chain's CDR3 is CASSFETSGAVDEQFF. The CDR3 nucleotides read TGTGCCAGCAGCTTCGAGACTAGCGGGGCAGTGGATGAGCAGTTCTTC. Looking up the rest from reference TRBV7-4 and TRBJ2-1 gives the full variable domain: GAGVSQSPRYKVAKRGRDVALRCDSISGHVTLYWYRQTLGQGSEVLTYSQSDAQRDKSGRPSGRFSAERPERSVSTLKIQRTEQGDSAVYLCASSFETSGAVDEQFFGPGTRLTVL.

This clonotype turned up a few times. This chain links TRBV27 with TRBJ2-7; tentatively, D is TRBD1 (7 bases). V lost 5 bases and J lost 9, with 26 bases in between. Germline CDR1 and CDR2: MNHEY and SMNVEV (reference sequence). The CDR3 is made up of 16 amino acids. The chain's CDR3 is CASSLRRGPATMGQYF. The DNA for the CDR3 is TGTGCCAGCAGTCTCAGGAGGGGGCCAGCCACGATGGGGCAGTACTTC.

This clonotype was counted many times. The chain carries TRBV19 and TRBJ1-1; D uncertain. This CDR3 spans 13 amino acids. Per germline, CDR1 LNHDA and CDR2 SQIVND (reference sequence). The V end lost 3 bases, the J end lost 0 bases, and 5 bases lay between the germline ends. Here the CDR3 reads CASSIFMNTEAFF. The CDR3 DNA sequence: TGTGCCAGTAGTATCTTCATGAACACTGAAGCTTTCTTT.

The chain employs TRBV20-1 and TRBJ1-1; D is unclear. The CDR3 covers 15 residues. Germline V gene sequence: CDR1 DFQATT, CDR2 SNEGSKA (reference sequence). Trimming left V 0 bases short and J 5 bases short, with 16 bases between. Here the CDR3 reads CSARDREGMGTEAFF. The CDR3 coding sequence is TGCAGTGCTAGAGATCGAGAGGGCATGGGGACTGAAGCTTTCTTT.

This chain links TRBV27 with TRBJ1-5; the D gene is possibly TRBD1 (6 bases). The V gene's germline CDR1 is MNHEY and CDR2 SMNVEV (reference sequence). The CDR3 is 14 amino acids. V gave up 10 bases and J gave up 2 bases, with 15 bases separating them. CDR3 residues: CATGRGQGNQPQHF. CDR3 DNA: TGTGCCACCGGTCGGGGGCAGGGCAATCAGCCCCAGCATTTT.